Sequencing of this T cell receptor beta chain was carried out in a study of blood T cell repertoires in COVID-19. Enrollment of patients from Seattle took place during active infection, with longitudinal follow-up. V was clipped by 6 bases and J by 6 bases, with 20 bases between them. Looked up from germline, CDR1 is SNHLY and CDR2 is FYNNEI. The CDR3 contains 15 residues. The table came from immunoSEQ multiplex PCR; TCRdb's copy has only in-frame clones and leaves some out. The sample carries 79,000 or so clones, approximately 81% recorded once. The chain couples TRBV2 to TRBJ1-1; D perhaps matches TRBD1 (6 bases). The sequenced sample was peripheral blood. This receptor was obtained from a man between 60 and 75 years old with COVID-19, enrolled during active disease. DNA of the CDR3: TGTGCCAGCAGGGAGACAGGTCCGGTTTACGCTGAAGCTTTCTTT. This gives the protein CASRETGPVYAEAFF.